What follows is one TCR beta chain and its context. Its target is unknown. The entry originates in a study of T cell responses to AZD1222 COVID-19 vaccine. J was trimmed by 8 bases and V by 4 bases; bases with no gene match: 10. This CDR3 has 14 residues. Germline CDR1 reads SGHNT; CDR2 reads YYREEE (reference sequence). The method was immunoSEQ multiplex PCR; TCRdb's version includes in-frame clones alone and lacks a portion of them. The sample yields 88,000 or so clones, about 89% seen once. General study results and limits: Repertoire sampling happened only post peak T cell response.

This sequence joins TRBV5-4 and TRBJ1-2; the match to TRBD1 covers 8 bases. The material was peripheral blood, obtained 28 days after the second AZD1222 dose. This TCR derives from an adult who received the AZD1222 COVID-19 vaccine. CDR3 bases: TGTGCCAGCAGCCCACGGACAGGGTCGGGCGGCTACACCTTC. Encoded protein: CASSPRTGSGGYTF.